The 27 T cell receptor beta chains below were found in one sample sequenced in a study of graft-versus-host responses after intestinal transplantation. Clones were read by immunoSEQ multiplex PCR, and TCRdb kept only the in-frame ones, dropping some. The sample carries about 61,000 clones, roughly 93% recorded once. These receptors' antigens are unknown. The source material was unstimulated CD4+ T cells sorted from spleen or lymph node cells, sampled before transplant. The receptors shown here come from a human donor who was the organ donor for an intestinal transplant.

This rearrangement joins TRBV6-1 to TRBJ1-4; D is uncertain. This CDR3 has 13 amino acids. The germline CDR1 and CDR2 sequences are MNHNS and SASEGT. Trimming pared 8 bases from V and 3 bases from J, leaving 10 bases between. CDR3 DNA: TGTGCCAGCCGGGCCGCTCCTAATGAAAAACTGTTTTTT. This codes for CASRAAPNEKLFF.

The CDR3 here is CASSPGNTYEQYF. The CDR3 nucleotides are TGTGCCAGCTCACCAGGGAATACCTACGAGCAGTACTTC. The V and J genes are TRBV18 and TRBJ2-7; D unclear. This CDR3 spans 13 amino acids. Per germline, CDR1 KGHSH and CDR2 LQKENI. The germline V and J ends were trimmed by 2 bases and 2 bases, with 7 bases remaining between them.

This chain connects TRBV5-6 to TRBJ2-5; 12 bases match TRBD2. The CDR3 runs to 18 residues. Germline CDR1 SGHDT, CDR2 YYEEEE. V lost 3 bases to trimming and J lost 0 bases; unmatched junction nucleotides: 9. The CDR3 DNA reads TGTGCCAGCAGCTCTGTGGTCGGGACTAGCGGGTACCAAGAGACCCAGTACTTC. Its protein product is CASSSVVGTSGYQETQYF.

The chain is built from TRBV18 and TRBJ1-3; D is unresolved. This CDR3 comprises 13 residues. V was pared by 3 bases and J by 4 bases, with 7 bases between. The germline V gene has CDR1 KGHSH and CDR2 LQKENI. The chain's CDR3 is CASSPGLGNTIYF. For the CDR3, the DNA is TGTGCCAGCTCACCGGGATTAGGAAACACCATATATTTT.

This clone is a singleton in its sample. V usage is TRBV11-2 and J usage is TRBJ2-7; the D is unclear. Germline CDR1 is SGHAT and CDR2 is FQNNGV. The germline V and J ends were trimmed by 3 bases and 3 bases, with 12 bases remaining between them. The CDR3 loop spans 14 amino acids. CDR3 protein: CASSFSVPRYEQYF. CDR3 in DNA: TGTGCCAGCAGCTTCTCCGTGCCCCGCTACGAGCAGTACTTC.

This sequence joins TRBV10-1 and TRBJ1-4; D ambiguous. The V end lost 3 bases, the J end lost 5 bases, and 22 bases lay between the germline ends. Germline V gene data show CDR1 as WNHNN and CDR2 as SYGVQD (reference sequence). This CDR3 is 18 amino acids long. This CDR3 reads CASSDYGCLLVDNEKLFF. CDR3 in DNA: TGCGCCAGCAGTGACTATGGATGTCTCCTAGTCGACAATGAAAAACTGTTTTTT.

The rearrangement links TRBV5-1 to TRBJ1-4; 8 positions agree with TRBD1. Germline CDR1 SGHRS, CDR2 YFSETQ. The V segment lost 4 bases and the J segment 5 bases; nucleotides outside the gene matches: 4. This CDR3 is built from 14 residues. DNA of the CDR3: TGCGCCAGCAGCCCCGGGACAGGAAATGAAAAACTGTTTTTT. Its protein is CASSPGTGNEKLFF. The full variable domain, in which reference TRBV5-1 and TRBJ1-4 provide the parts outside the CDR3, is KAGVTQTPRYLIKTRGQQVTLSCSPISGHRSVSWYQQTPGQGLQFLFEYFSETQRNKGNFPGRFSGRQFSNSRSEMNVSTLELGDSALYLCASSPGTGNEKLFFGSGTQLSVL.

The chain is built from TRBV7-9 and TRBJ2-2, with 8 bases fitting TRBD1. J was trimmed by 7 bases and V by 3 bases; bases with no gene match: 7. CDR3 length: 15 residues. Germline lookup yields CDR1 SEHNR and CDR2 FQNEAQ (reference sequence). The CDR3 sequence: CASSFGRGPNGELFF. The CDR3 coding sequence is TGTGCCAGCAGCTTCGGCAGGGGGCCGAACGGGGAGCTGTTTTTT.

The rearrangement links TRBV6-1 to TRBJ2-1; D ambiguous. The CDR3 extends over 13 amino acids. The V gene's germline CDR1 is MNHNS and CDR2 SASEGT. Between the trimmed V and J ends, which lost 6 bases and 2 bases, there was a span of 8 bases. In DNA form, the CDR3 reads TGTGCCAGCAGCGGCCGGACCTACAATGAGCAGTTCTTC. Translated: CASSGRTYNEQFF.

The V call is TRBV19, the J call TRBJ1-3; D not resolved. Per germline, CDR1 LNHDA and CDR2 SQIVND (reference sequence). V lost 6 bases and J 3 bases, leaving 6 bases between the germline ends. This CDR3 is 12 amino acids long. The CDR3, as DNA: TGTGCCAGTAGCCGACTTGGAAACACCATATATTTT. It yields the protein CASSRLGNTIYF.

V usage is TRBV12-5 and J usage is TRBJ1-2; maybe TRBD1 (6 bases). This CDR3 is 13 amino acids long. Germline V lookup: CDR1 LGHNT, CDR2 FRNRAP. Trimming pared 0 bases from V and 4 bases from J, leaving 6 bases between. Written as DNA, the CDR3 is TGTGCTAGTGGTTTGGTAGGGGGCTATGGCTACACCTTC. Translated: CASGLVGGYGYTF.

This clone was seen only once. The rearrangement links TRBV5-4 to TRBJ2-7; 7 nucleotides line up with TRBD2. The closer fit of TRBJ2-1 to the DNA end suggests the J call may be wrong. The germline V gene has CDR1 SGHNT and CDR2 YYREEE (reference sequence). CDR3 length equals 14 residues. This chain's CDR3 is CASTRDYKYNEQFF. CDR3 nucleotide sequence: TGTGCCAGCACCCGGGACTACAAATACAATGAGCAGTTCTTC.

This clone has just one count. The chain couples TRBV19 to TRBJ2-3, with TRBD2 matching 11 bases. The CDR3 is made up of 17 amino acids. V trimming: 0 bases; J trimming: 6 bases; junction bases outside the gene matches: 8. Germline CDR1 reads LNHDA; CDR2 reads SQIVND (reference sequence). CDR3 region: CASSIDHLAGGGDTQYF. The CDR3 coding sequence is TGTGCCAGTAGTATAGATCACCTAGCGGGGGGTGGCGATACGCAGTATTTT.

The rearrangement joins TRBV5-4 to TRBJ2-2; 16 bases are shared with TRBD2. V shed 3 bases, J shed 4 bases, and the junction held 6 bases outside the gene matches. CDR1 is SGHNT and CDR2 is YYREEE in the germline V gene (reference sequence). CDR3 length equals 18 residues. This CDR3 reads CASSSSGLAGGRTGELFF. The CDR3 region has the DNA TGTGCCAGCAGCTCTTCGGGACTAGCGGGGGGGCGCACCGGGGAGCTGTTTTTT.

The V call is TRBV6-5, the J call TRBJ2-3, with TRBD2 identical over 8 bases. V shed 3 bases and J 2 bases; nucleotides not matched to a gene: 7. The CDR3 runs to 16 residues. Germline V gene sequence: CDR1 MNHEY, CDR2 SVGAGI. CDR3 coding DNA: TGTGCCAGCAGTTATAAAGTTAGCGGGGCCACAGATACGCAGTATTTT. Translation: CASSYKVSGATDTQYF.

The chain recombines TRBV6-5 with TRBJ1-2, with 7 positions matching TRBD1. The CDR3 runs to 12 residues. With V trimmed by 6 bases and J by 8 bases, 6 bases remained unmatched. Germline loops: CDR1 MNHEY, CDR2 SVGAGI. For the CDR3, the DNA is TGTGCCAGCAGAGCAACAGGGGCGGGCTACACCTTC. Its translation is CASRATGAGYTF.

The CDR3 here is CASRGDHYNEQFF. Written as DNA, the CDR3 is TGCGCCAGCAGGGGGGACCACTACAATGAGCAGTTCTTC. The rearrangement joins TRBV10-2 to TRBJ2-1, with D perhaps assigned TRBD1 or TRBD2 (5 bases each). The CDR3 is 13 amino acids. V lost 6 bases to trimming and J lost 3 bases, with 9 bases between them. The germline V gene encodes CDR1 WSHSY and CDR2 SAAADI.

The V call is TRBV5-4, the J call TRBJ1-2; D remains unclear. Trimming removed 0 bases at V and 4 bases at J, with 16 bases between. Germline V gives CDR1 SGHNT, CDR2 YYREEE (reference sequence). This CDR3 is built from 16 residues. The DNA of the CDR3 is TGTGCCAGCAGCTTGGGGCTGGGCAGAACTCCCTATGGCTACACCTTC. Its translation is CASSLGLGRTPYGYTF.

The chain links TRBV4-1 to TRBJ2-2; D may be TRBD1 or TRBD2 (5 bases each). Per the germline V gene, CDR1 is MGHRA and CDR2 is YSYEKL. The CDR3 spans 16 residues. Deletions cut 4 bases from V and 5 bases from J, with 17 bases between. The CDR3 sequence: CASSLSNLWGTGELFF. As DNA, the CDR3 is TGCGCCAGCAGCCTTTCAAACCTATGGGGGACCGGGGAGCTGTTTTTT.

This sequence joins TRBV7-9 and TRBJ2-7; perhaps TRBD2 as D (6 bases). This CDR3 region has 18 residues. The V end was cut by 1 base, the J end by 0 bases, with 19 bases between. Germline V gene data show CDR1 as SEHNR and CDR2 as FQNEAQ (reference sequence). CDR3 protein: CASSLVARGTPSSYEQYF. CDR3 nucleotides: TGTGCCAGCAGCTTAGTAGCCCGGGGGACCCCGAGCTCCTACGAGCAGTACTTC.

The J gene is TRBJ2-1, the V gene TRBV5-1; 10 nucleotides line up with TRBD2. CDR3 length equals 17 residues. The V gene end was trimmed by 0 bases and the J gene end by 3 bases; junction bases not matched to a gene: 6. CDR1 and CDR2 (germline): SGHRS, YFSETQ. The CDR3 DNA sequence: TGCGCCAGCAGCTTGGTGGTTAGCGGGGGGCTCTACAATGAGCAGTTCTTC. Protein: CASSLVVSGGLYNEQFF.

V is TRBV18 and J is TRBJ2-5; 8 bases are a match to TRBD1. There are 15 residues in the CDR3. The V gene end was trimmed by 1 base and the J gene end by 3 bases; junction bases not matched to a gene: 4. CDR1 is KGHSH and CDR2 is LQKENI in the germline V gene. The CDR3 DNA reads TGTGCCAGCTCACCACGGACAGGGTGGGAAGAGACCCAGTACTTC. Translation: CASSPRTGWEETQYF.

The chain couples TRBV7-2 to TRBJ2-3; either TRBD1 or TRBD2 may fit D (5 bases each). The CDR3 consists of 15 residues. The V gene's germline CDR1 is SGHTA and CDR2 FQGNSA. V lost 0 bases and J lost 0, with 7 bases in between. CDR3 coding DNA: TGTGCCAGCAGCTTAGCGGGGGTTAGCACAGATACGCAGTATTTT. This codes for CASSLAGVSTDTQYF.

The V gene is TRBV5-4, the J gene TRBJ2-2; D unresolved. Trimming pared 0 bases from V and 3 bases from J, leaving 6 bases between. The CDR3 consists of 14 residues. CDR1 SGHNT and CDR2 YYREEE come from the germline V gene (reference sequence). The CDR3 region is CASSLAGYTGELFF. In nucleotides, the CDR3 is TGTGCCAGCAGCTTGGCCGGGTACACCGGGGAGCTGTTTTTT.

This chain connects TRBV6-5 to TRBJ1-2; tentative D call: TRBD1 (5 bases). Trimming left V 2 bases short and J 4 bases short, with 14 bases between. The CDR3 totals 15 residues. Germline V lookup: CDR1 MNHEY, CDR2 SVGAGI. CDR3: CASSYGAGRTYGYTF. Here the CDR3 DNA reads TGTGCCAGCAGTTACGGGGCAGGAAGGACCTATGGCTACACCTTC.

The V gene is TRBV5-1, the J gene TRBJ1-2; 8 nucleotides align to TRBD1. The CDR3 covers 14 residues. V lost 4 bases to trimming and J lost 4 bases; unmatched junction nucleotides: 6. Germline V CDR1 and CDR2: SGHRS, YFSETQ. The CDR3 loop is CASSPTGEGYGYTF. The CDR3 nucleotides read TGCGCCAGCAGCCCGACAGGGGAGGGCTATGGCTACACCTTC.

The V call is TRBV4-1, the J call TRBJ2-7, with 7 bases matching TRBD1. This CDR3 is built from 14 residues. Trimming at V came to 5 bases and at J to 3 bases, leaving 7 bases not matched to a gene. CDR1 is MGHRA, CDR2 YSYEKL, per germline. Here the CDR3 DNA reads TGCGCCAGCAGCAACACAGGGGCCGGCTACGAGCAGTACTTC. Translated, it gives CASSNTGAGYEQYF.